Below, 31 T cell receptor beta chains from the same sample are listed, as sequenced in a study of blood T cell repertoires in COVID-19. Data came from immunoSEQ multiplex PCR; TCRdb stores just in-frame clones and leaves some out. The sample has over 60,000 clones, around 85% seen once. Sequencing was carried out using peripheral blood. These receptors came from a man aged 40-49 years with acute or convalescent COVID-19.

There are a few counts of this clone. The V gene is TRBV28, the J gene TRBJ2-3; 7 bases line up with TRBD1. The CDR3 has 15 amino acids. The ends lost 11 bases at V and 2 bases at J; junction bases unmatched: 13. Germline V gene data show CDR1 as MDHEN and CDR2 as SYDVKM. CDR3 nucleotides: TGTGCCTTGGGAGCCCAACAGGGGTCCACAGATACGCAGTATTTT. Protein: CALGAQQGSTDTQYF.

This chain uses TRBV5-5 with TRBJ1-5; 9 nucleotides match TRBD1. The trim removed 4 bases at V and 10 bases at J, leaving 6 bases unmatched. This CDR3 is 13 amino acids long. From germline, CDR1 is SGHKS and CDR2 YYEKEE (reference sequence). CDR3: CASSATGQGPQHF. CDR3 nucleotides: TGTGCCAGCAGCGCGACGGGACAGGGACCCCAGCATTTT.

This rearrangement joins TRBV5-8 to TRBJ2-5; a possible D gene is TRBD1 (6 bases). CDR1 and CDR2 from the germline V gene are SGHTS and YDEGEE. Trimming shortened V by 0 bases and J by 2 bases, and 8 bases separated the two germline ends. This CDR3 region has 14 residues. This CDR3 is CASSLGQGQETQYF. CDR3 in DNA: TGTGCCAGCAGCTTGGGTCAGGGGCAAGAGACCCAGTACTTC.

The CDR3 region has the DNA TGCAGCGCCTCCGGGACAGGGGGTTTTAGCCAGGCTTTCTTT. It specifies CSASGTGGFSQAFF. The chain uses TRBV29-1 and TRBJ1-1; 11 positions match TRBD1. This CDR3 has 14 residues. In germline, CDR1 is SQVTM, CDR2 ANQGSEA. J lost 11 bases, V lost 7 bases, and 15 bases had no gene match.

This clone was found once. This sequence joins TRBV7-2 and TRBJ1-4, with TRBD1 matching over 7 bases. CDR1 is SGHTA, CDR2 FQGNSA, per germline. Germline trimming cut 6 bases from V and 5 bases from J; bases unmatched to any gene: 3. CDR3 length: 13 amino acids. The CDR3 region is CASRQGPNEKLFF. The CDR3 DNA is TGTGCCAGCAGACAGGGGCCGAATGAAAAACTGTTTTTT. The full variable domain, in which reference TRBV7-2 and TRBJ1-4 provide the parts outside the CDR3, is GAGVSQSPSNKVTEKGKDVELRCDPISGHTALYWYRQSLGQGLEFLIYFQGNSAPDKSGLPSDRFSAERTGGSVSTLTIQRTQQEDSAVYLCASRQGPNEKLFFGSGTQLSVL.

This rearrangement joins TRBV5-1 to TRBJ1-2, with a possible D match to TRBD1 (6 bases). V lost 3 bases and J lost 2, with 11 bases in between. The germline gives CDR1 SGHRS, CDR2 YFSETQ. This CDR3 contains 14 residues. The CDR3 DNA reads TGCGCCAGCAGCTCACAGGGTACCAACTATGGCTACACCTTC. Protein sequence: CASSSQGTNYGYTF.

The rearrangement joins TRBV19 to TRBJ1-2, with a possible D match to TRBD1 (6 bases). The V end was cut by 4 bases, the J end by 5 bases, with 20 bases between. The V gene's germline CDR1 is LNHDA and CDR2 SQIVND (reference sequence). The CDR3 is made up of 16 amino acids. The CDR3 nucleotides are TGTGCCAGTAGTACCATACCGACAGGTTCGGAATATGGCTACACCTTC. Encoded protein: CASSTIPTGSEYGYTF.

The rearrangement uses TRBV5-1 and TRBJ2-7; TRBD2 matches 11 bases. The V and J ends lost 3 bases and 7 bases, in that order; junction bases with no gene match: 9. Per germline, CDR1 SGHRS and CDR2 YFSETQ. The CDR3 totals 15 residues. Written as DNA, the CDR3 is TGCGCCAGCAGCTATCTTAGCGGGGGGGCAACGGAGCAGTACTTC. Translated: CASSYLSGGATEQYF.

The genes are TRBV5-1 and TRBJ2-1; the match to TRBD2 covers 9 bases. Germline CDR1 SGHRS, CDR2 YFSETQ. The trim removed 9 bases at V and 8 bases at J, leaving 9 bases unmatched. This CDR3 region has 13 residues. CDR3 residues: CATNSGGTHEQFF. The DNA for the CDR3 is TGCGCCACTAATAGCGGGGGTACGCATGAGCAGTTCTTC. The full variable domain, in which reference TRBV5-1 and TRBJ2-1 provide the parts outside the CDR3, is KAGVTQTPRYLIKTRGQQVTLSCSPISGHRSVSWYQQTPGQGLQFLFEYFSETQRNKGNFPGRFSGRQFSNSRSEMNVSTLELGDSALYLCATNSGGTHEQFFGPGTRLTVL.

The rearrangement joins TRBV6-5 to TRBJ1-2; no reliable D call. Germline V gene sequence: CDR1 MNHEY, CDR2 SVGAGI. V lost 0 bases and J lost 4, with 12 bases in between. The CDR3 has 15 amino acids. The DNA for the CDR3 is TGTGCCAGCAGTTACTCGACACCAGGCCCCTATGGCTACACCTTC. Translated, it gives CASSYSTPGPYGYTF.

The genes are TRBV19 and TRBJ1-5; maybe TRBD1 (5 bases). Germline CDR1 and CDR2: LNHDA and SQIVND (reference sequence). This CDR3 is built from 13 residues. The CDR3 bases are TGTACCTCCCAGGGAGGGTTTGGTCAGCCCCAGCATTTT. This encodes CTSQGGFGQPQHF.

The V gene is TRBV27, the J gene TRBJ2-4; D unresolved. CDR3 length: 15 amino acids. Trimming pared 6 bases from V and 3 bases from J, leaving 15 bases between. Germline assignment: CDR1 MNHEY and CDR2 SMNVEV (reference sequence). The CDR3 reads CASSPSEVGKNIQYF. As DNA, the CDR3 is TGTGCCAGCAGCCCATCAGAGGTCGGCAAAAACATTCAGTACTTC.

This chain joins TRBV5-3 and TRBJ1-1, with 9 bases identical to TRBD1. TRBV5-3 is identified as an open reading frame with a role that is uncertain. The CDR3 contains 16 residues. V was pared by 0 bases and J by 4 bases, with 7 bases of the junction left unmatched. This chain's CDR3 is CARSLADRGSRTEAFF. The CDR3 region has the DNA TGTGCCAGAAGCTTGGCGGACAGGGGAAGCCGCACTGAAGCTTTCTTT.

V gene TRBV5-1 combines with J gene TRBJ1-2; the match to TRBD1 covers 7 bases. Germline-derived CDR1 and CDR2 are SGHRS and YFSETQ. The CDR3 loop spans 17 amino acids. J lost 0 bases, V lost 2 bases, and 10 bases had no gene match. The DNA for the CDR3 is TGCGCCAGCAGCTTAATCCAGGGGGTCTCAGCTAACTATGGCTACACCTTC. Translation gives CASSLIQGVSANYGYTF.

V is TRBV6-5 and J is TRBJ1-1; D is undetermined. The V gene's germline CDR1 is MNHEY and CDR2 SVGAGI. The ends were cut back, 7 bases at V and 0 bases at J, with 12 bases in the middle. CDR3 size: 14 residues. The CDR3 region has the DNA TGTGCCAGCACCGGGGAGGTAGTGAACACTGAAGCTTTCTTT. Protein: CASTGEVVNTEAFF.

The chain carries TRBV10-1 and TRBJ1-6; D is unclear. CDR1 WNHNN and CDR2 SYGVQD come from the germline V gene (reference sequence). Trimming took 11 bases from V and 7 from J, leaving 30 bases between them. This CDR3 is 18 amino acids long. CDR3 DNA: TGCGCCTGGCACGGAAAAGTATTACTAGGAATTGGGAATTCACCCCTCCACTTT. Protein: CAWHGKVLLGIGNSPLHF.

J is TRBJ1-2 and V is TRBV12-5; D unresolved. V lost 1 base, J lost 4 bases, and 10 bases lay in between. Looked up from germline, CDR1 is LGHNT and CDR2 is FRNRAP. The CDR3 runs to 14 residues. Written as DNA, the CDR3 is TGTGCTAGTGGTTTGGAGGCAGGTCTCTATGGCTACACCTTC. This gives the protein CASGLEAGLYGYTF.

The CDR3 DNA reads as TGTGCCAGCAGGACCGGACAGGGCGGGACTGAAGCTTTCTTT. Its protein product is CASRTGQGGTEAFF. The V gene is TRBV6-5, the J gene TRBJ1-1; 8 nucleotides agree with TRBD1. Germline V CDR1 and CDR2: MNHEY, SVGAGI. CDR3 size: 14 residues. V lost 6 bases, J lost 5 bases, and 8 bases stayed unmatched.

V gene TRBV3-1 (or the pseudogene TRBV3-2) combines with J gene TRBJ2-5; 10 bases line up with TRBD2. Trimming took 3 bases from V and 2 from J; bases not matched to a gene: 6. This CDR3 has 16 amino acids. Germline CDR1 LGHDT, CDR2 YNNKEL (reference sequence). CDR3 sequence (DNA): TGTGCCAGCAGCCAGAATCTAGCGGGGGCTCAAGAGACCCAGTACTTC. Amino acids: CASSQNLAGAQETQYF.

J is TRBJ1-2 and V is TRBV27; D is possibly TRBD1 (6 bases). Germline values: CDR1 MNHEY, CDR2 SMNVEV (reference sequence). V was trimmed by 4 bases and J by 4 bases, leaving 25 bases between them. CDR3 length: 18 residues. CDR3 DNA: TGTGCCAGCAGTTCCACGGACAGACTCTCTTTTCGGTTCTATGGCTACACCTTC. Protein: CASSSTDRLSFRFYGYTF.

J is TRBJ2-3 and V is TRBV24-1, with TRBD2 as a possible D gene (5 bases). The germline V gene encodes CDR1 KGHDR and CDR2 SFDVKD. The length of the CDR3 is 13 residues. Between the trimmed V and J ends, which lost 1 base and 5 bases, there was a span of 6 bases. For the CDR3, the DNA is TGTGCCACCAGTGATTTCGGAGGAGATACGCAGTATTTT. It encodes CATSDFGGDTQYF.

There are a few counts of this clone. This sequence joins TRBV28 and TRBJ2-5; D is perhaps TRBD2 (5 bases). V shed 4 bases and J shed 8 bases, with 11 bases lying between them. CDR3 length equals 12 residues. Per germline, CDR1 MDHEN and CDR2 SYDVKM. CDR3 protein: CASSSSRETQYF. The CDR3 DNA is TGTGCCAGCAGTTCTTCCCGGGAAACCCAGTACTTC.

The genes are TRBV14 and TRBJ1-3; D is possibly TRBD1 (5 bases). Germline CDR1 reads SGHDN; CDR2 reads FVKESK. The CDR3 consists of 13 residues. Between the trimmed V and J ends, which lost 2 bases and 11 bases, there was a span of 13 bases. CDR3 loop: CASSQIHDSPIYF. Here the CDR3 DNA reads TGTGCCAGCAGCCAAATCCACGACAGCCCCATATATTTT.

The J gene is TRBJ2-5, the V gene TRBV5-1; 7 bases agree with TRBD1. The ends lost 3 bases at V and 5 bases at J; junction bases unmatched: 7. Germline V gene data show CDR1 as SGHRS and CDR2 as YFSETQ. This CDR3 has 14 residues. This chain's CDR3 is CASSSDRPRETQYF. In nucleotides, the CDR3 is TGCGCCAGCAGCTCGGACAGGCCCAGGGAGACCCAGTACTTC. Filled out from reference TRBV5-1 and TRBJ2-5, the complete variable domain reads KAGVTQTPRYLIKTRGQQVTLSCSPISGHRSVSWYQQTPGQGLQFLFEYFSETQRNKGNFPGRFSGRQFSNSRSEMNVSTLELGDSALYLCASSSDRPRETQYFGPGTRLLVL.

V usage is TRBV19 and J usage is TRBJ2-1, with a tentative D call TRBD1 (7 bases). The CDR3 length is 13 residues. Germline V gene sequence: CDR1 LNHDA, CDR2 SQIVND (reference sequence). The V end lost 5 bases, the J end lost 9 bases, and 14 bases lay between the germline ends. CDR3 coding DNA: TGTGCCAGTAGTCTGGACAGGAGGGGTGAGCAGTTCTTC. It encodes CASSLDRRGEQFF.

The chain combines TRBV5-1 with TRBJ1-4; 11 nucleotides align to TRBD1. Germline V CDR1 and CDR2: SGHRS, YFSETQ. The CDR3 has 17 amino acids. Germline trimming cut 2 bases from V and 7 bases from J; bases unmatched to any gene: 10. The CDR3 protein is CASSLTGQGALGEKLFF. DNA of the CDR3: TGCGCCAGCAGCTTAACCGGACAGGGGGCGCTGGGTGAAAAACTGTTTTTT.

The chain links TRBV5-1 to TRBJ2-5, with 10 bases identical to TRBD2. J lost 3 bases, V lost 0 bases, and 2 bases had no gene match. The length of the CDR3 is 15 residues. Germline CDR1 SGHRS, CDR2 YFSETQ. CDR3 residues: CASSLALAGEETQYF. CDR3 DNA: TGCGCCAGCAGCTTGGCGCTAGCGGGGGAAGAGACCCAGTACTTC. The complete variable domain, with remaining parts taken from reference TRBV5-1 and TRBJ2-5, reads KAGVTQTPRYLIKTRGQQVTLSCSPISGHRSVSWYQQTPGQGLQFLFEYFSETQRNKGNFPGRFSGRQFSNSRSEMNVSTLELGDSALYLCASSLALAGEETQYFGPGTRLLVL.

This chain uses TRBV10-3 with TRBJ1-3; D may be TRBD1 (6 bases). Trimming cost V 8 bases and J 0 bases, with 17 bases left between them. The germline CDR1 and CDR2 sequences are ENHRY and SYGVKD. This CDR3 is built from 16 residues. The CDR3 loop is CAIGSMTGYSGNTIYF. CDR3 coding DNA: TGTGCCATCGGCTCGATGACAGGTTACTCTGGAAACACCATATATTTT.

The rearrangement joins TRBV19 to TRBJ2-7, with 11 bases matching TRBD2. The CDR3 contains 14 residues. The V segment lost 5 bases and the J segment 3 bases; nucleotides outside the gene matches: 3. The V gene's germline CDR1 is LNHDA and CDR2 SQIVND (reference sequence). The CDR3 sequence: CASSPTSGVYEQYF. The CDR3, as DNA: TGTGCCAGTAGTCCGACTAGCGGGGTCTACGAGCAGTACTTC.

The chain uses TRBV11-2 and TRBJ2-3; 10 nucleotides line up with TRBD2. Germline CDR1 and CDR2: SGHAT and FQNNGV. Losses at the gene ends were 5 bases for V and 3 bases for J; bases not matched to a gene: 8. This CDR3 region has 16 residues. The CDR3 is CASSLIAGGVTDTQYF. The CDR3 DNA reads TGTGCCAGCAGCCTTATAGCGGGGGGCGTTACAGATACGCAGTATTTT.

This clone was found once. The chain couples TRBV10-2 to TRBJ2-3; D is possibly TRBD1 (6 bases). Germline CDR1 reads WSHSY; CDR2 reads SAAADI. The CDR3 spans 16 residues. The V gene lost 4 bases and the J gene lost 4 bases, with 18 bases spanning the gap. The DNA of the CDR3 is TGCGCCAGCAGTGGGCCGAGGGGGTCCGGGGCAGATACGCAGTATTTT. It is translated as CASSGPRGSGADTQYF.